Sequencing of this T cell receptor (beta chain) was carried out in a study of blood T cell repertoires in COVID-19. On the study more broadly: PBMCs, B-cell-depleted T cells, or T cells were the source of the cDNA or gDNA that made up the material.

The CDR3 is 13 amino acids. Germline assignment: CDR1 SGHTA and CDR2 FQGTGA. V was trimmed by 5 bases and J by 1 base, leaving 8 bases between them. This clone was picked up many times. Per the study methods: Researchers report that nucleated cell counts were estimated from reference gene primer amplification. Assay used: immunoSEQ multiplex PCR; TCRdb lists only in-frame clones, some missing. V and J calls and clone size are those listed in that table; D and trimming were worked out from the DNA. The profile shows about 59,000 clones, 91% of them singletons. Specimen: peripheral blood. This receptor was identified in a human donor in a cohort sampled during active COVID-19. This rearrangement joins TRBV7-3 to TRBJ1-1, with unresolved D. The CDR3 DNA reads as TGTGCCAGCAGCCCCGGTACGAACACTGAAGCTTTCTTT. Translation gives CASSPGTNTEAFF.